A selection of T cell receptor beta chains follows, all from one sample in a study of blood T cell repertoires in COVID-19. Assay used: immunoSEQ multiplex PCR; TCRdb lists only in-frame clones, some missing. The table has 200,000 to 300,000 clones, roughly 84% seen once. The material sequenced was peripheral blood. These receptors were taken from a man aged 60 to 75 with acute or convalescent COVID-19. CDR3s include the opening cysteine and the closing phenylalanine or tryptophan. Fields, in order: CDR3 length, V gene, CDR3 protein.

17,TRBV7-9,CASSSWVLAGVSDTQYF
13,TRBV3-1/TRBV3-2,CASSQRGGQPQHF
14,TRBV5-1,CASTRSGSRDEQFF
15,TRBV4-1,CASSQGWTVNQPQHF
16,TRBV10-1,CASSEGREPWNTEAFF
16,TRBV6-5,CASSYVPAVVYNEQFF
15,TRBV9,CASSVTGFSGNTIYF
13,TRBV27,CASSLDNQETQYF
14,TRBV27,CASSPGRGWETQYF
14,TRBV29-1,CSGAPSRVGETQYF
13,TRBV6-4,CASSRQGGETQYF
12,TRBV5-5,CASSFGQETQYF
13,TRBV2,CASIRGVGSPLHF
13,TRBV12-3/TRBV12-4,CASSTTGPYEQYF